Listed here are 21 T cell receptor beta chains from one sample, sequenced in a study of T cell changes during pregnancy in multiple sclerosis. Only in-frame clones appear in the TCRdb table, and some are missing; sequencing was by immunoSEQ multiplex PCR. The profile shows some 64,000 clones, around 90% of them singletons. Source: peripheral blood, taken in the first trimester of pregnancy. These receptors were taken from a female donor with multiple sclerosis, enrolled in a pregnancy study.

V gene TRBV9 combines with J gene TRBJ1-1, with unresolved D. The CDR3 consists of 14 residues. V gave up 3 bases and J gave up 1 base, with 10 bases separating them. In germline, CDR1 is SGDLS, CDR2 YYNGEE. The DNA of the CDR3 is TGTGCCAGCAGCGAAGCGGAGGGGAACACTGAAGCTTTCTTT. Protein sequence: CASSEAEGNTEAFF.

V is TRBV7-9 and J is TRBJ1-1, with D possibly being TRBD1 (6 bases). CDR1 is SEHNR and CDR2 is FQNEAQ in the germline V gene (reference sequence). The CDR3 has 12 residues. V shed 1 base and J shed 7 bases, with 7 bases lying between them. The CDR3 nucleotides are TGTGCCAGCAGCTTAGGGACAGTTGAAGCTTTCTTT. It specifies CASSLGTVEAFF.

J is TRBJ2-1 and V is TRBV27; TRBD1 matches at 7 bases. Germline CDR1 reads MNHEY; CDR2 reads SMNVEV (reference sequence). The CDR3 has 15 residues. With V trimmed by 2 bases and J by 4 bases, 5 bases remained unmatched. The CDR3, as DNA: TGTGCCAGCAGTTTAACAGGGGCTGGATACAATGAGCAGTTCTTC. This encodes CASSLTGAGYNEQFF.

This chain uses TRBV5-6 with TRBJ2-7; no definite D call. The CDR3 has 13 residues. The germline V gene encodes CDR1 SGHDT and CDR2 YYEEEE. V shed 0 bases and J shed 2 bases, with 6 bases lying between them. This chain's CDR3 is CASSLDMTYEQYF. Written as DNA, the CDR3 is TGTGCCAGCAGCTTGGACATGACCTACGAGCAGTACTTC.

CDR3 in DNA: TGCGCCAGCAGCTTCGGACAGGGAATGGGAAACACTGAAGCTTTCTTT. Protein: CASSFGQGMGNTEAFF. The rearrangement links TRBV5-1 to TRBJ1-1; 8 nucleotides align to TRBD1. Unmatched junction bases numbered 8, after V lost 2 bases and J lost 2 bases. Germline V gene lookup returns CDR1 SGHRS and CDR2 YFSETQ. The CDR3 sequence is 16 residues long.

This chain connects TRBV2 to TRBJ1-5; 7 bases are shared with TRBD1. Trimming took 7 bases from V and 5 from J; bases not matched to a gene: 11. Germline V lookup: CDR1 SNHLY, CDR2 FYNNEI. This CDR3 has 15 amino acids. CDR3 sequence reads: CASTDQTGIHQPQHF. In DNA, the CDR3 is TGTGCCAGCACGGATCAGACAGGGATTCATCAGCCCCAGCATTTT.

The genes are TRBV5-1 and TRBJ2-1; weak D call: TRBD1 (6 bases). Germline assignment: CDR1 SGHRS and CDR2 YFSETQ. V was trimmed by 1 base and J by 5 bases, leaving 13 bases between them. The CDR3 sequence is 15 residues long. CDR3 sequence: CASSLTGMAHNEQFF. CDR3 nucleotides: TGCGCCAGCAGCTTGACAGGGATGGCCCACAATGAGCAGTTCTTC.

The V call is TRBV19, the J call TRBJ2-7, with 13 bases that match TRBD2. There are 16 residues in the CDR3. CDR1 and CDR2 from the germline V gene are LNHDA and SQIVND (reference sequence). The junction had 8 bases not matched to a gene; V was cut back by 4 bases and J by 5 bases. The CDR3 DNA follows: TGTGCCAGTAGTACCCTGCCCGGGACTAGCGGGAACGAGCAGTACTTC. It encodes CASSTLPGTSGNEQYF.

V usage is TRBV2 and J usage is TRBJ2-1, with 11 bases matching TRBD1. Germline CDR1 and CDR2: SNHLY and FYNNEI. The CDR3 runs to 15 residues. V was clipped by 4 bases and J by 6 bases; unmatched bases: 5. CDR3 in amino acids: CASSVRTGGINEQFF. The CDR3 DNA reads as TGTGCCAGCAGTGTGCGGACAGGGGGCATCAATGAGCAGTTCTTC.

The chain recombines TRBV5-5 with TRBJ2-1; 13 bases are a match to TRBD2. Germline CDR1 is SGHKS and CDR2 is YYEKEE (reference sequence). Unmatched junction bases numbered 2, after V lost 4 bases and J lost 7 bases. This CDR3 is built from 14 residues. The CDR3 DNA reads as TGTGCCAGCAGCCCGGGACTAGCGGGAAATGAGCAGTTCTTC. As protein: CASSPGLAGNEQFF.

This chain links TRBV6-5 with TRBJ1-6, with TRBD1 matching 7 bases. Germline assignment: CDR1 MNHEY and CDR2 SVGAGI. This CDR3 spans 15 amino acids. J was trimmed by 7 bases and V by 6 bases; bases with no gene match: 9. Written as DNA, the CDR3 is TGTGCCAGCAGCGGCGGGACAGCCCGAAATTCACCCCTCCACTTT. This translates into CASSGGTARNSPLHF.

The chain has TRBV4-1 and TRBJ2-3; 9 positions match TRBD2. Germline CDR1 is MGHRA and CDR2 is YSYEKL. The CDR3 has 16 amino acids. V lost 0 bases, J lost 6 bases, and 7 bases stayed unmatched. CDR3 bases: TGCGCCAGCAGCCAAGATTCTAGCGGGGTGTACGATACGCAGTATTTT. Its protein product is CASSQDSSGVYDTQYF.

The V gene is TRBV28, the J gene TRBJ2-5; maybe TRBD1 (6 bases). The CDR3 sequence is 13 residues long. Germline V gene data show CDR1 as MDHEN and CDR2 as SYDVKM. V was clipped by 3 bases and J by 5 bases, with 10 bases between them. The CDR3 spells CASSFGQTETQYF. The DNA of the CDR3 is TGTGCCAGCAGTTTTGGACAGACGGAGACCCAGTACTTC. The full variable domain, in which reference TRBV28 and TRBJ2-5 provide the parts outside the CDR3, is DVKVTQSSRYLVKRTGEKVFLECVQDMDHENMFWYRQDPGLGLRLIYFSYDVKMKEKGDIPEGYSVSREKKERFSLILESASTNQTSMYLCASSFGQTETQYFGPGTRLLVL.

The chain combines TRBV4-2 with TRBJ2-2; tentative D call: TRBD1 (5 bases). V was trimmed by 3 bases and J by 0 bases, leaving 8 bases between them. This CDR3 comprises 15 residues. CDR1 and CDR2 from the germline V gene are LGHNA and YNFKEQ. The CDR3 loop is CASSQAGSNTGELFF. DNA of the CDR3: TGTGCCAGCAGCCAGGCAGGGTCGAACACCGGGGAGCTGTTTTTT.

The rearrangement links TRBV11-2 to TRBJ2-7, with D perhaps matching TRBD2 (6 bases). The CDR3 runs to 15 residues. Between the trimmed V and J ends, which lost 2 bases and 6 bases, there was a span of 17 bases. Germline-derived CDR1 and CDR2 are SGHAT and FQNNGV. CDR3 nucleotide sequence: TGTGCCAGCAGCTTAAGCGGGCCAGCTCTTGGCGAGCAGTACTTC. Encoded protein: CASSLSGPALGEQYF.

The chain joins TRBV4-2 to TRBJ2-7, with 7 bases matching TRBD2. The V segment lost 1 base and the J segment 4 bases; nucleotides outside the gene matches: 7. The CDR3 sequence is 15 residues long. CDR1 LGHNA and CDR2 YNFKEQ come from the germline V gene. CDR3 nucleotides: TGTGCCAGCAGCCAAGCTGGCGGGAGAAGGTACGAGCAGTACTTC. This codes for CASSQAGGRRYEQYF.

CDR3 sequence reads: CASSSLLSGRADNEQFF. The CDR3 bases are TGCGCCAGCAGCTCCCTTTTAAGCGGGAGGGCTGACAATGAGCAGTTCTTC. The chain recombines TRBV5-1 with TRBJ2-1; 10 bases agree with TRBD2. Germline values: CDR1 SGHRS, CDR2 YFSETQ. CDR3 size: 17 residues. V trimming: 3 bases; J trimming: 5 bases; junction bases outside the gene matches: 11.

V is TRBV9 and J is TRBJ1-4; D possibly corresponds to TRBD1 (6 bases). The CDR3 has 16 amino acids. Trimming pared 1 base from V and 0 bases from J, leaving 10 bases between. The germline V gene has CDR1 SGDLS and CDR2 YYNGEE. CDR3 loop: CASSVRGSTTNEKLFF. As DNA, the CDR3 is TGTGCCAGCAGCGTAAGGGGGAGCACAACTAATGAAAAACTGTTTTTT.

V is TRBV6-6 and J is TRBJ2-1; 11 bases map to TRBD2. V gave up 5 bases and J gave up 0 bases; unmatched junction bases: 3. This CDR3 region has 16 residues. The germline gives CDR1 MNHNY, CDR2 SVGAGI (reference sequence). CDR3 coding DNA: TGTGCCAGCAGTACCACTAGCGGGAGCTCCTACAATGAGCAGTTCTTC. It yields the protein CASSTTSGSSYNEQFF.

In this sample, this clone turned up once. This chain uses TRBV7-3 with TRBJ2-1, with TRBD1 matching over 9 bases. CDR3 length equals 15 residues. Germline lookup yields CDR1 SGHTA and CDR2 FQGTGA. J was trimmed by 8 bases and V by 2 bases; bases with no gene match: 7. In nucleotides, the CDR3 is TGTGCCAGCAGCTTATCGCCCGGGACAGGGTATGAGCAGTTCTTC. Translation gives CASSLSPGTGYEQFF.

The chain employs TRBV28 and TRBJ2-2; 10 bases line up with TRBD1. Germline V gives CDR1 MDHEN, CDR2 SYDVKM. The CDR3 runs to 16 residues. V shed 5 bases and J 6 bases; nucleotides not matched to a gene: 9. This chain's CDR3 is CASSPGDRGVPGELFF. The CDR3 bases are TGTGCCAGCAGTCCAGGGGACAGGGGCGTGCCCGGGGAGCTGTTTTTT.